What follows is one TCR beta chain and its context. Its antigen is undetermined. This entry is derived from a study of OX40 agonist ivuxolimab in advanced cancers. Assay: immunoSEQ multiplex PCR; the TCRdb copy retains only in-frame clones and omits some. The sample holds about 77,000 clones, over 70% seen once. Points from the study as a whole: Clonal expansion in partial responders at 0.1-3.0 mg/kg ranked among the lowest.

CDR1 LNHDA and CDR2 SQIVND come from the germline V gene (reference sequence). The CDR3 length is 14 residues. V lost 4 bases, J lost 2 bases, and 11 bases lay in between. This clonotype was sampled from an adult with an advanced solid tumor such as melanoma, head and neck, liver or kidney cancer. V and J are TRBV19 and TRBJ1-1, with D hard to call. Sample: CD4+ or CD8+ T cells sorted from blood, taken in a trial of the OX40 agonist ivuxolimab. In nucleotides, the CDR3 is TGTGCCAGTAGTACCATCAATATCAACACTGAAGCTTTCTTT. This sequence encodes CASSTININTEAFF.